This T cell receptor beta chain was sequenced during a study of T cell responses to AZD1222 COVID-19 vaccine. V was cut by 0 bases and J by 6 bases, with 8 bases left in between. Germline-derived CDR1 and CDR2 are KGHSH and LQKENI. The CDR3 extends over 13 amino acids. The assay was immunoSEQ multiplex PCR, and TCRdb's table has in-frame clones only and misses some. This table has about 69,000 clones, roughly 80% appearing once. The V and J genes are TRBV18 and TRBJ1-1; D unclear. The receptor was isolated from an adult who received the AZD1222 COVID-19 vaccine. Sequenced here: peripheral blood, sampled 28 days after the second AZD1222 dose. DNA for the CDR3: TGTGCCAGCTCACCACCCCAGAAATCTGAAGCTTTCTTT. It encodes CASSPPQKSEAFF.